The rows below give T cell receptor beta chains drawn from one sample of a study of cytotoxic CD8 clonotypes in ibrutinib-treated CLL. Sequencing was performed with immunoSEQ multiplex PCR; in TCRdb, only in-frame clones are kept and a portion is missing. Altogether more than 200,000 clones are present, more than 70% being singletons, with the ten largest covering 10% to 12%. The material was PBMCs, obtained after 12 months of ibrutinib treatment. The origin of the receptors is a human donor with chronic lymphocytic leukemia. The CDR3 runs from the conserved cysteine through the conserved F or W. The order of the fields is D gene, J gene, clone size, CDR3 length, V gene, CDR3 DNA, CDR3 protein. The D gene is left open where the match is weak. Size values are once, few and many counts, or a class for expanded clones, and some rows have none.

D gene: -; J gene: TRBJ1-5; clone size: -; CDR3 length: 13; V gene: TRBV27; CDR3 DNA: TGTGCCAGCAGTTTGAGAGGGATGAAGCCCCAGCATTTT; CDR3 protein: CASSLRGMKPQHF
D gene: -; J gene: TRBJ1-5; clone size: -; CDR3 length: 15; V gene: TRBV28; CDR3 DNA: TGTGCCAGCAGTTTCTTTCGGGGGGTGGATCAGCCCCAGCATTTT; CDR3 protein: CASSFFRGVDQPQHF
D gene: -; J gene: TRBJ2-1; clone size: -; CDR3 length: 14; V gene: TRBV13; CDR3 DNA: TGTGCCAGCAGCTTAGGGGGCTCCTACAATGAGCAGTTCTTC; CDR3 protein: CASSLGGSYNEQFF
D gene: TRBD1; J gene: TRBJ1-4; clone size: -; CDR3 length: 15; V gene: TRBV19; CDR3 DNA: TGTGCCAGTAGCTCCTACAGGGGGCTTGGTGAAAAACTGTTTTTT; CDR3 protein: CASSSYRGLGEKLFF
D gene: TRBD1; J gene: TRBJ1-5; clone size: -; CDR3 length: 15; V gene: TRBV2; CDR3 DNA: TGTGCCAGCAGGACACCGACAGGGGACAATCAGCCCCAGCATTTT; CDR3 protein: CASRTPTGDNQPQHF
D gene: -; J gene: TRBJ2-1; clone size: -; CDR3 length: 16; V gene: TRBV15; CDR3 DNA: TGTGCCACCAGCCAGCCTAGCGTAAGCTCCTACAATGAGCAGTTCTTC; CDR3 protein: CATSQPSVSSYNEQFF
D gene: -; J gene: TRBJ1-4; clone size: -; CDR3 length: 17; V gene: TRBV13; CDR3 DNA: TGTGCCAGCAGCTCCCGCCCTGGGTTGGAAGATGATGAAAAACTGTTTTTT; CDR3 protein: CASSSRPGLEDDEKLFF
D gene: -; J gene: TRBJ2-6; clone size: -; CDR3 length: 16; V gene: TRBV9; CDR3 DNA: TGTGCCAGCAGCGCCCGGGTCAACTCTGGGGCCAACGTCCTGACTTTC; CDR3 protein: CASSARVNSGANVLTF
D gene: -; J gene: TRBJ2-7; clone size: -; CDR3 length: 12; V gene: TRBV5-5; CDR3 DNA: TGTGCCAGCAGCCGGGACCTCCACGAGCAGTACTTC; CDR3 protein: CASSRDLHEQYF
D gene: -; J gene: TRBJ2-3; clone size: -; CDR3 length: 12; V gene: TRBV28; CDR3 DNA: TGTGCCAGCAGTTTACCGACAGATACGCAGTATTTT; CDR3 protein: CASSLPTDTQYF
D gene: -; J gene: TRBJ1-5; clone size: few; CDR3 length: 13; V gene: TRBV7-9; CDR3 DNA: TGTGCCAGCAGCTTGGCTCTCAATCAGCCCCAGCATTTT; CDR3 protein: CASSLALNQPQHF
D gene: -; J gene: TRBJ1-1; clone size: -; CDR3 length: 14; V gene: TRBV6-5; CDR3 DNA: TGTGCCAGCAGTTACTCGGCAGGGGCAGATCAAGCTTTCTTT; CDR3 protein: CASSYSAGADQAFF
D gene: -; J gene: TRBJ1-5; clone size: -; CDR3 length: 14; V gene: TRBV4-1; CDR3 DNA: TGCGCCAGCAGCCTCCCTGGGGTCAATCAGCCCCAGCATTTT; CDR3 protein: CASSLPGVNQPQHF
D gene: TRBD1; J gene: TRBJ1-4; clone size: -; CDR3 length: 14; V gene: TRBV9; CDR3 DNA: TGTGCCAGCAGCGTCGGGACAGTTAATGAAAAACTGTTTTTT; CDR3 protein: CASSVGTVNEKLFF
D gene: -; J gene: TRBJ2-6; clone size: -; CDR3 length: 15; V gene: TRBV6-1; CDR3 DNA: TGTGCCAGCAGACAGGGTTCTGACGGGGCCAACGTCCTGACTTTC; CDR3 protein: CASRQGSDGANVLTF
D gene: TRBD1; J gene: TRBJ1-6; clone size: -; CDR3 length: 15; V gene: TRBV6-5; CDR3 DNA: TGTGCCAGCAGCCGAACACGACAGGGCGGATCACCCCTCCACTTT; CDR3 protein: CASSRTRQGGSPLHF
D gene: -; J gene: TRBJ2-7; clone size: -; CDR3 length: 12; V gene: TRBV5-1; CDR3 DNA: TGCGCCAGCAGCTTGGGATTCTACGAGCAGTACTTC; CDR3 protein: CASSLGFYEQYF
D gene: TRBD2; J gene: TRBJ2-3; clone size: -; CDR3 length: 15; V gene: TRBV27; CDR3 DNA: TGTGCCAGCACCGTCTCGGGACTAGGTATCGATACGCAGTATTTT; CDR3 protein: CASTVSGLGIDTQYF
D gene: -; J gene: TRBJ1-1; clone size: -; CDR3 length: 12; V gene: TRBV29-1; CDR3 DNA: TGCAGCGGTGCCCCAGGGAACACTGAAGCTTTCTTT; CDR3 protein: CSGAPGNTEAFF
D gene: -; J gene: TRBJ2-7; clone size: -; CDR3 length: 12; V gene: TRBV6-5; CDR3 DNA: TGTGCCAGCAGTTTCAACTCCTACGAGCAGTACTTC; CDR3 protein: CASSFNSYEQYF
D gene: -; J gene: TRBJ1-5; clone size: -; CDR3 length: 12; V gene: TRBV11-2; CDR3 DNA: TGTGCCAGCAGCTTAGACCCGGAAGCCCAGCATTTT; CDR3 protein: CASSLDPEAQHF
D gene: -; J gene: TRBJ2-7; clone size: -; CDR3 length: 13; V gene: TRBV11-3; CDR3 DNA: TGTGCCAGCAGCTTCGGGCCCTCCTACGAGCAGTACTTC; CDR3 protein: CASSFGPSYEQYF
D gene: -; J gene: TRBJ2-1; clone size: few; CDR3 length: 16; V gene: TRBV5-6; CDR3 DNA: TGTGCCAGCAGCCCCAGCCCCGGGGGAGAGTACAATGAGCAGTTCTTC; CDR3 protein: CASSPSPGGEYNEQFF
D gene: -; J gene: TRBJ1-5; clone size: once; CDR3 length: 13; V gene: TRBV29-1; CDR3 DNA: TGCAGCGTTGTTAGACACGAAAATCAGCCCCAGCATTTT; CDR3 protein: CSVVRHENQPQHF
D gene: -; J gene: TRBJ2-7; clone size: -; CDR3 length: 13; V gene: TRBV27; CDR3 DNA: TGTGCCAGCAGTTTGGAGGGGGTGGGCGAGCAGTACTTC; CDR3 protein: CASSLEGVGEQYF
D gene: -; J gene: TRBJ2-1; clone size: -; CDR3 length: 14; V gene: TRBV7-9; CDR3 DNA: TGTGCCAGCAGCTTAGGGGGCTCCTACAATGAGCAGTTCTTC; CDR3 protein: CASSLGGSYNEQFF
D gene: TRBD2; J gene: TRBJ2-1; clone size: -; CDR3 length: 16; V gene: TRBV5-1; CDR3 DNA: TGCGCCAGCAGCCTGGGTTTAAGCGGGAGAGTGAATGAGCAGTTCTTC; CDR3 protein: CASSLGLSGRVNEQFF
D gene: TRBD2; J gene: TRBJ2-2; clone size: -; CDR3 length: 20; V gene: TRBV27; CDR3 DNA: TGTGCCAGCAGTTTGCGGGGGGGACTAGGGCTGATTGACCTGGACCGGGAGCTGTTTTTT; CDR3 protein: CASSLRGGLGLIDLDRELFF
D gene: -; J gene: TRBJ2-7; clone size: few; CDR3 length: 10; V gene: TRBV25-1; CDR3 DNA: TGTGCCAGCAGTGGGTACGAGCAGTACTTC; CDR3 protein: CASSGYEQYF
D gene: -; J gene: TRBJ2-2; clone size: -; CDR3 length: 16; V gene: TRBV28; CDR3 DNA: TGTGCCAGCAGTTTACGGATACCCACGAACACCGGGGAGCTGTTTTTT; CDR3 protein: CASSLRIPTNTGELFF
D gene: TRBD2; J gene: TRBJ2-7; clone size: few; CDR3 length: 15; V gene: TRBV11-2; CDR3 DNA: TGTGCCAGCAGCAATAGCGGGGGACCCTCCTACGAGCAGTACTTC; CDR3 protein: CASSNSGGPSYEQYF
D gene: -; J gene: TRBJ2-5; clone size: -; CDR3 length: 13; V gene: TRBV5-6; CDR3 DNA: TGTGCCAGCAGCTTGATATCACAAGAGACCCAGTACTTC; CDR3 protein: CASSLISQETQYF
D gene: TRBD2; J gene: TRBJ2-5; clone size: -; CDR3 length: 14; V gene: TRBV19; CDR3 DNA: TGTGCCAGTAGTACCTGGGGGGGGAGGAAGACCCAGTACTTC; CDR3 protein: CASSTWGGRKTQYF
D gene: TRBD2; J gene: TRBJ2-5; clone size: -; CDR3 length: 17; V gene: TRBV5-1; CDR3 DNA: TGCGCCAGCAGCTCGGGGGGAAGGGGCTCCCAGGGAGAGACCCAGTACTTC; CDR3 protein: CASSSGGRGSQGETQYF
D gene: TRBD2; J gene: TRBJ2-7; clone size: -; CDR3 length: 18; V gene: TRBV10-3; CDR3 DNA: TGTGCCATCGGCTACTCCGGGACTAGCGGGGGGTGGACCTACGAGCAGTACTTC; CDR3 protein: CAIGYSGTSGGWTYEQYF
D gene: -; J gene: TRBJ2-5; clone size: -; CDR3 length: 15; V gene: TRBV5-1; CDR3 DNA: TGCGCCAGCAGCTTCATTGCGGTACCACAAGAGACCCAGTACTTC; CDR3 protein: CASSFIAVPQETQYF
D gene: TRBD2; J gene: TRBJ2-2; clone size: -; CDR3 length: 14; V gene: TRBV27; CDR3 DNA: TGTGCCAGCTCATCCAATGGGGGGGCCGGGGAGCTGTTTTTT; CDR3 protein: CASSSNGGAGELFF
D gene: -; J gene: TRBJ2-2; clone size: -; CDR3 length: 15; V gene: TRBV21-1; CDR3 DNA: TGTGCCAGCAGCCCGGCGGGGAATCTAGCCGGGGAGCTGTTTTTT; CDR3 protein: CASSPAGNLAGELFF
D gene: TRBD2; J gene: TRBJ2-2; clone size: -; CDR3 length: 15; V gene: TRBV6-5; CDR3 DNA: TGTGCCAGCAGATTACTAGCGGGAAGGGCCGGGGAGCTGTTTTTT; CDR3 protein: CASRLLAGRAGELFF
D gene: -; J gene: TRBJ2-5; clone size: -; CDR3 length: 10; V gene: TRBV6-6; CDR3 DNA: TGTGCCAGCAAGAAGGAGACCCAGTACTTC; CDR3 protein: CASKKETQYF
D gene: TRBD2; J gene: TRBJ2-1; clone size: -; CDR3 length: 16; V gene: TRBV5-6; CDR3 DNA: TGTGCCAGCAGGTTAATGGGGACTAGCGGGAGGACTGAGCAGTTCTTC; CDR3 protein: CASRLMGTSGRTEQFF
D gene: -; J gene: TRBJ2-4; clone size: few; CDR3 length: 13; V gene: TRBV7-6; CDR3 DNA: TGTGCCAGCAAATCGGCTGGGGGAAACATTCAGTACTTC; CDR3 protein: CASKSAGGNIQYF
D gene: -; J gene: TRBJ2-3; clone size: -; CDR3 length: 13; V gene: TRBV27; CDR3 DNA: TGTGCCAGCAGCACTCATAATTCCTATACGCAGTATTTT; CDR3 protein: CASSTHNSYTQYF
D gene: -; J gene: TRBJ1-1; clone size: -; CDR3 length: 15; V gene: TRBV4-1; CDR3 DNA: TGCGCCAGCAGCCAAGACCAGGGCACGAACACTGAAGCTTTCTTT; CDR3 protein: CASSQDQGTNTEAFF
D gene: -; J gene: TRBJ2-3; clone size: -; CDR3 length: 14; V gene: TRBV28; CDR3 DNA: TGTGCCAGCAGTCCAATTTTTGCAGGGCGTACGCAGTATTTT; CDR3 protein: CASSPIFAGRTQYF
D gene: TRBD1; J gene: TRBJ1-2; clone size: -; CDR3 length: 15; V gene: TRBV19; CDR3 DNA: TGTGCCAGTAGTATAGCGACAGGGGTGGACTATGGCTACACCTTC; CDR3 protein: CASSIATGVDYGYTF
D gene: TRBD2; J gene: TRBJ2-5; clone size: -; CDR3 length: 17; V gene: TRBV2; CDR3 DNA: TGTGCCAGCAGTGAAGCGGGACTAGCGGGAGGGGATAGGACCCAGTACTTC; CDR3 protein: CASSEAGLAGGDRTQYF
D gene: TRBD2; J gene: TRBJ2-2; clone size: once; CDR3 length: 15; V gene: TRBV25-1; CDR3 DNA: TGTGCCACCCATGTGTCAGCGGGGGACACCGGGGAGCTGTTTTTT; CDR3 protein: CATHVSAGDTGELFF
D gene: TRBD2; J gene: TRBJ2-1; clone size: -; CDR3 length: 15; V gene: TRBV14; CDR3 DNA: TGTGCCAGCAGCCACGGACTAGCGCTTCGAAATGAGCAGTTCTTC; CDR3 protein: CASSHGLALRNEQFF
D gene: -; J gene: TRBJ1-5; clone size: -; CDR3 length: 14; V gene: TRBV6-1; CDR3 DNA: TGTGCCAGCAGCAGGGGATATAGCAATCAGCCCCAGCATTTT; CDR3 protein: CASSRGYSNQPQHF
D gene: -; J gene: TRBJ2-5; clone size: -; CDR3 length: 14; V gene: TRBV7-9; CDR3 DNA: TGTGCCAGCAGCATTGACAGCCCTCGGGAGACCCAGTACTTC; CDR3 protein: CASSIDSPRETQYF
D gene: TRBD2; J gene: TRBJ2-7; clone size: -; CDR3 length: 14; V gene: TRBV27; CDR3 DNA: TGTGCCAGCAGCCCTCTAGCGGGACAGTACGAGCAGTACTTC; CDR3 protein: CASSPLAGQYEQYF